This T cell receptor (beta chain) was recovered during a study of T cell responses to AZD1222 COVID-19 vaccine. Study results and caveats: Sampling that yielded the repertoires occurred only after the peak T cell response. White British donors predominated, females outnumbered males, and clonal diversity was possibly underestimated.

Produced via immunoSEQ multiplex PCR; TCRdb's table is partial and in-frame only. The sample consists of more than 100,000 clones, 87% of them appearing once. As regards this clone: Its antigen remains unknown.

Sequencing used peripheral blood, obtained on day 0 of AZD1222 vaccination. The receptor comes from an adult in good health.

The CDR3 coding sequence is TGTGCCAGCAGCCATCGCTACGAGCAGTACTTC. This gives the protein CASSHRYEQYF. The chain employs TRBV7-3 and TRBJ2-7, with unresolved D. CDR3 length: 11 amino acids. V dropped 5 bases and J dropped 3 bases, with 5 bases sitting between them. Germline V gene data show CDR1 as SGHTA and CDR2 as FQGTGA.